Shown below are 21 T cell receptor beta chains from a single sample sequenced in a study of cytomegalovirus exposure and HLA in healthy donors. Researchers ran the PCR with 60 Vbeta and 13 Jbeta primers. The method was immunoSEQ multiplex PCR; TCRdb's version includes in-frame clones alone and lacks a portion of them. The sample holds 130,000 or so clones, around 66% seen once. The sample comprised PBMCs. All receptors come from a woman between 55 and 75 years old in good health and CMV-seronegative.

V gene TRBV28 combines with J gene TRBJ2-5; D perhaps matches TRBD2 (5 bases). Gene TRBJ2-7 matches the end of the DNA better, so the J call may be wrong. The CDR3 consists of 15 residues. Germline V gene data show CDR1 as MDHEN and CDR2 as SYDVKM. CDR3 nucleotides: TGTGCCAGCAGTTTACTCGCCAGCGGAAACTACGAGCAGTACTTC. Amino acids: CASSLLASGNYEQYF.

The chain uses TRBV5-1 and TRBJ2-1, with TRBD1 matching 10 bases. V shed 0 bases and J 5 bases; nucleotides not matched to a gene: 2. Germline V gene data show CDR1 as SGHRS and CDR2 as YFSETQ. CDR3 length: 15 amino acids. The CDR3 DNA reads as TGCGCCAGCAGCTTGGCCGGGACAGGGGACAATGAGCAGTTCTTC. Translation gives CASSLAGTGDNEQFF.

The V and J genes are TRBV4-1 and TRBJ2-2, with D possibly matching TRBD1 (5 bases). The CDR3 is made up of 15 amino acids. V was shortened by 6 bases and J by 1 base, with 12 bases between the two germline ends. The germline V gene encodes CDR1 MGHRA and CDR2 YSYEKL. CDR3 nucleotides: TGCGCCAGCAGTCGTCAGGGATTGAACACCGGGGAGCTGTTTTTT. It translates to CASSRQGLNTGELFF.

The chain joins TRBV5-1 to TRBJ1-4, with 11 bases fitting TRBD1. After removal of 4 bases from V and 8 bases from J, the junction contained 10 bases not matched to a gene. Germline V gene sequence: CDR1 SGHRS, CDR2 YFSETQ. The CDR3 runs 16 residues. Written as DNA, the CDR3 is TGCGCCAGCAGCCCCAGCAGGGACAGGGGGGACGAAAAACTGTTTTTT. Encoded protein: CASSPSRDRGDEKLFF.

The gene calls are TRBV9 and TRBJ1-2; weak D call: TRBD1 (6 bases). Trimming shortened V by 1 base and J by 6 bases, and 13 bases separated the two germline ends. This CDR3 spans 14 amino acids. Per germline, CDR1 SGDLS and CDR2 YYNGEE. The CDR3 spells CASSVIRPGDGYTF. The CDR3 bases are TGTGCCAGCAGCGTAATTCGTCCAGGGGATGGCTACACCTTC.

The chain links TRBV9 to TRBJ2-7; 7 bases line up with TRBD1. V lost 4 bases and J lost 1; bases outside the gene matches: 5. CDR1 is SGDLS and CDR2 is YYNGEE in the germline V gene. This CDR3 has 14 amino acids. DNA of the CDR3: TGTGCCAGCAGCAGAGGGGGCGGTTCCTACGAGCAGTACTTC. Its translation: CASSRGGGSYEQYF.

This sequence joins TRBV7-7 and TRBJ2-2; D gene ambiguous. The CDR3 sequence is 14 residues long. Deletions cut 5 bases from V and 2 bases from J, with 9 bases between. Germline CDR1 and CDR2: SSHAT and FNYEAQ (reference sequence). The chain's CDR3 is CASSPVINTGELFF. Written as DNA, the CDR3 is TGTGCCAGCAGCCCGGTAATTAACACCGGGGAGCTGTTTTTT. Full variable domain (rest looked up from reference TRBV7-7 and TRBJ2-2): GAGVSQSPRYKVTKRGQDVTLRCDPISSHATLYWYQQALGQGPEFLTYFNYEAQPDKSGLPSDRFSAERPEGSISTLTIQRTEQRDSAMYRCASSPVINTGELFFGEGSRLTVL.

CDR3 DNA: TGTGCCAGCAGTTATGGGGCCGGCAATCAGCCCCAGCATTTT. This gives the protein CASSYGAGNQPQHF. The chain recombines TRBV6-5 with TRBJ1-5; D perhaps matches TRBD1 (5 bases). Germline V gene sequence: CDR1 MNHEY, CDR2 SVGAGI. V was pared by 3 bases and J by 2 bases, with 8 bases between. This CDR3 has 14 residues.

V gene TRBV6-6 combines with J gene TRBJ2-7, with 10 bases lining up with TRBD2. Trimming took 6 bases from V and 2 from J; bases not matched to a gene: 4. Germline V lookup: CDR1 MNHNY, CDR2 SVGAGI (reference sequence). The CDR3 contains 14 residues. The CDR3 sequence: CASSLAGGTYEQYF. In DNA form, the CDR3 reads TGTGCCAGCAGCTTAGCGGGGGGTACCTACGAGCAGTACTTC.

This rearrangement joins TRBV13 to TRBJ2-7; 7 bases agree with TRBD2. CDR1 and CDR2 from the germline V gene are PRHDT and FYEKMQ (reference sequence). V lost 4 bases and J lost 2; bases outside the gene matches: 17. This CDR3 has 18 amino acids. CDR3 loop: CASSYAGGGGSLAYEQYF. The DNA for the CDR3 is TGTGCCAGCAGCTACGCCGGTGGCGGCGGGAGTCTGGCCTACGAGCAGTACTTC.

As concerns this clone: A clone one base away is much larger, so this may be a read error. The chain carries TRBV27 and TRBJ2-7, with a tentative D call TRBD1 (5 bases). CDR1 and CDR2 (germline): MNHEY, SMNVEV (reference sequence). CDR3 length equals 12 residues. Trimming removed 8 bases from V and 0 bases from J, with 8 bases in between. The CDR3 DNA sequence: TGTGCCAGCGGAGACAGCTCCTACGAGCAGTACTTC. The encoded protein is CASGDSSYEQYF.

CDR3 nucleotides: TGTGCCAGCAGCAAGGGACCAGGGGAAGATACGCAGTATTTT. Residues: CASSKGPGEDTQYF. The chain couples TRBV4-2 to TRBJ2-3, with D tentatively TRBD1 (6 bases). This CDR3 has 14 residues. V lost 5 bases to trimming and J lost 5 bases, with 14 bases between them. Germline V gene data show CDR1 as LGHNA and CDR2 as YNFKEQ.

This clone was seen more than once but under ten times. The V and J genes are TRBV7-9 and TRBJ1-4; D perhaps matches TRBD1 (5 bases). This CDR3 is built from 17 residues. Germline CDR1 is SEHNR and CDR2 is FQNEAQ (reference sequence). The germline V and J ends were trimmed by 1 base and 5 bases, with 17 bases remaining between them. DNA for the CDR3: TGTGCCAGCAGCTTAGTTGGGCAGGGTCCCACGAATGAAAAACTGTTTTTT. As protein: CASSLVGQGPTNEKLFF.

V usage is TRBV2 and J usage is TRBJ1-2; 8 nucleotides agree with TRBD1. Germline assignment: CDR1 SNHLY and CDR2 FYNNEI. The J segment lost 5 bases and the V segment lost 6 bases, leaving 8 bases of the junction unmatched. The CDR3 runs 14 residues. The CDR3 DNA is TGTGCCAGCAGACACCGCCAGGGGGCTTATGGCTACACCTTC. Encoded protein: CASRHRQGAYGYTF. Looking up the rest from reference TRBV2 and TRBJ1-2 gives the full variable domain: EPEVTQTPSHQVTQMGQEVILRCVPISNHLYFYWYRQILGQKVEFLVSFYNNEISEKSEIFDDQFSVERPDGSNFTLKIRSTKLEDSAMYFCASRHRQGAYGYTFGSGTRLTVV.

The chain has TRBV2 and TRBJ2-1; 7 bases match TRBD2. CDR1 is SNHLY and CDR2 is FYNNEI in the germline V gene. J lost 4 bases, V lost 6 bases, and 12 bases had no gene match. The CDR3 runs to 16 residues. CDR3 sequence: CASRKGWLADYNEQFF. DNA for the CDR3: TGTGCCAGCAGAAAGGGGTGGCTAGCGGATTACAATGAGCAGTTCTTC.

The rearrangement joins TRBV2 to TRBJ1-2; 8 positions match TRBD1. Germline V CDR1 and CDR2: SNHLY, FYNNEI. This CDR3 contains 15 residues. The V segment lost 1 base and the J segment 3 bases; nucleotides outside the gene matches: 4. CDR3: CASSEGQGHDYGYTF. CDR3 DNA: TGTGCCAGCAGTGAAGGACAGGGGCATGACTATGGCTACACCTTC. The variable domain in full, completed from reference TRBV2 and TRBJ1-2, reads EPEVTQTPSHQVTQMGQEVILRCVPISNHLYFYWYRQILGQKVEFLVSFYNNEISEKSEIFDDQFSVERPDGSNFTLKIRSTKLEDSAMYFCASSEGQGHDYGYTFGSGTRLTVV.

V gene TRBV27 combines with J gene TRBJ2-2, with D uncertain. Trimming left V 6 bases short and J 2 bases short, with 10 bases between. CDR3 size: 14 residues. Germline V gene lookup returns CDR1 MNHEY and CDR2 SMNVEV (reference sequence). The CDR3 loop is CASRLNSNTGELFF. The CDR3 nucleotides are TGTGCCAGCAGGCTAAACAGCAACACCGGGGAGCTGTTTTTT.

This clone came up a few times. A junction boundary mismatches the germline segment, possibly from a read error. J is TRBJ1-2 and V is TRBV5-4; D possibly corresponds to TRBD1 (5 bases). The V gene's germline CDR1 is SGHNT and CDR2 YYREEE (reference sequence). The CDR3 totals 12 residues. The CDR3 is CASSQGQGGYTF. CDR3 bases: TGCGCCAGCAGCCAAGGTCAGGGCGGCTACACCTTC.

A word on this clone: Other DNA sequences in the sample encode the same CDR3. V and J are TRBV28 and TRBJ2-1, with TRBD2 matching over 7 bases. J lost 1 base, V lost 5 bases, and 5 bases had no gene match. CDR1 and CDR2 from the germline V gene are MDHEN and SYDVKM. The CDR3 consists of 15 residues. CDR3 loop: CASSPPGGSYNEQFF. In DNA form, the CDR3 reads TGTGCCAGCAGTCCCCCCGGGGGGTCCTACAATGAGCAGTTCTTC.

The chain combines TRBV5-1 with TRBJ2-5; D is possibly TRBD1 (5 bases). This CDR3 is built from 16 residues. From germline, CDR1 is SGHRS and CDR2 YFSETQ. V shed 0 bases and J shed 1 base, with 13 bases lying between them. The CDR3: CASSLGGWRAQETQYF. CDR3 sequence (DNA): TGCGCCAGCAGCTTGGGGGGCTGGCGCGCCCAAGAGACCCAGTACTTC.

This chain connects TRBV27 to TRBJ2-5; a weak D match, TRBD2 (5 bases). V was trimmed by 3 bases and J by 5 bases, leaving 10 bases between them. The CDR3 covers 13 residues. The germline V gene has CDR1 MNHEY and CDR2 SMNVEV (reference sequence). Here the CDR3 reads CASSFLAGETQYF. CDR3 DNA: TGTGCCAGCAGTTTCCTAGCTGGTGAGACCCAGTACTTC.